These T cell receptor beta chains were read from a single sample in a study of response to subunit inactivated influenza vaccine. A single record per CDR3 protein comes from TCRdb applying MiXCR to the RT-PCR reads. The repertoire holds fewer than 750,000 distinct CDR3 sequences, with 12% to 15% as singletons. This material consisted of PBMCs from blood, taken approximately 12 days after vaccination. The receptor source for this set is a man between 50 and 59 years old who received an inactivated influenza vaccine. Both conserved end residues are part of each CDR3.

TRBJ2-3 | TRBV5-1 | CASSLFDRGRTDTQYF
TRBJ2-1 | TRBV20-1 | CSATRRQREAGEQFF
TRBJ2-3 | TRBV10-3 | CAMRTSGGLTDTQYF
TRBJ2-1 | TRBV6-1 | CASSPRLAGSAPLYNEQFF
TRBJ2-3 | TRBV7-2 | CASSKYTGVGDTQYF
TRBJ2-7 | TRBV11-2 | CASSLHPGHRSYEQYF
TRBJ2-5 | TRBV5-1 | CASSLDYPETQYF
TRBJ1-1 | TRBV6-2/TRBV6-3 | CASSYFHPQLNTEAFF
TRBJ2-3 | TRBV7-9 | CASSLHQVRTDTQYF
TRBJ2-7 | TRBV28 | CASSFLGEGTYEQYF
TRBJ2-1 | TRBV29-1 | CSVEGYRENYNEQFF
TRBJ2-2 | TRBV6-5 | CASSYGLTGELFF
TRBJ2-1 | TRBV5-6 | CASSSGTSPINEQFF
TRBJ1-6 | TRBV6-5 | CASSPWNSPLHF
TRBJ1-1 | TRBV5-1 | CASSLTIKAEAFF
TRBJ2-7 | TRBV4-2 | CASSRGQGEQYF
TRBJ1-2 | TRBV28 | CASSLRRAAGYTF
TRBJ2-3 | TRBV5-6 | CASSLPGQTDTQYF
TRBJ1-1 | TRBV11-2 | CASKAPQGWRRTEAFF
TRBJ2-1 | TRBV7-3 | CASSLIRADNEQFF
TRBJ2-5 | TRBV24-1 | CATSVGGTETQYF
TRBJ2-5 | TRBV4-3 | CASSQTTGPGEIQYF
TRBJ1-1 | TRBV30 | CAWSSGGSGTEAFF
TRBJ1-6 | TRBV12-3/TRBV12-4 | CASSNGQGISPLHF
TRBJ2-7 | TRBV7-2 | CASSRIGQGAFEQYF
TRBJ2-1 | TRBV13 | CASSSAGTSGGGNEQFF
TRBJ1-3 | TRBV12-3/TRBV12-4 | CASSEGAETGNTIYF
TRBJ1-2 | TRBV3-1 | CASSQDNRARYGYTF
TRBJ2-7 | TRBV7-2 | CASSLTGVASYEQYF
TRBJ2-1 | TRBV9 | CASSKTVTSRDEQFF
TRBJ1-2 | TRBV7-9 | CASSVHLTPGYTF
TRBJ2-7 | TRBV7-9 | CASSLPNREQYF
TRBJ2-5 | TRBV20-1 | CSARGTETQYF
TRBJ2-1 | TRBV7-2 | CASSLVGTYYNEQFF
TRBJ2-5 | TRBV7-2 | CASSNRGQSETQYF
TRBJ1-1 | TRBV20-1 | CSAREQVNTEAFF
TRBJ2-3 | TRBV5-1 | CASSLISGGSTDTQYF
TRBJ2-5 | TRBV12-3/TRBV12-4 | CASSLRALGTQYF